The 9 T cell receptor beta chains given below trace back to one sample, sequenced in a study of blood T cell repertoires in COVID-19. Clones were read by immunoSEQ multiplex PCR, and TCRdb kept only the in-frame ones, dropping some. The sample lists roughly 260,000 clones, roughly 85% occurring once. Sequencing was done on a sample of PBMCs or T cells enriched from blood (not recorded which). The receptors were sampled from a woman in her thirties or forties who had been exposed to COVID-19.

The rearrangement joins TRBV12-3 or TRBV12-4 to TRBJ2-4; perhaps TRBD1 as D (5 bases). This CDR3 has 12 residues. V was cut by 3 bases and J by 9 bases, with 9 bases left in between. The CDR3 loop reads CASSFQGAIQYF. In nucleotides, the CDR3 is TGTGCCAGCAGTTTTCAGGGTGCCATTCAGTACTTC.

This sequence joins TRBV6-5 and TRBJ2-2; 8 positions agree with TRBD1. Trimming took 7 bases from V and 9 from J; bases not matched to a gene: 13. The V gene's germline CDR1 is MNHEY and CDR2 SVGAGI. The CDR3 runs to 15 residues. The CDR3 loop is CASIGTGSLFWELFF. The CDR3 bases are TGTGCCAGCATCGGGACAGGCTCTTTGTTTTGGGAGCTGTTTTTT.

This clone came up a few times. This chain uses TRBV6-5 with TRBJ2-2; no firm D call. The CDR3 runs to 15 residues. The V end lost 2 bases, the J end lost 3 bases, and 10 bases lay between the germline ends. Germline V gene lookup returns CDR1 MNHEY and CDR2 SVGAGI. The CDR3 region is CASSYVARHTGELFF. Written as DNA, the CDR3 is TGTGCCAGCAGTTACGTAGCACGACACACCGGGGAGCTGTTTTTT.

This chain links TRBV2 with TRBJ2-1, with 12 bases that match TRBD2. V shed 3 bases and J 2 bases; nucleotides not matched to a gene: 5. Germline CDR1 and CDR2: SNHLY and FYNNEI. The CDR3 loop spans 17 amino acids. This CDR3 is CASSEYLAGGPYNEQFF. The CDR3 DNA reads as TGTGCCAGCAGTGAGTACCTAGCGGGGGGGCCCTACAATGAGCAGTTCTTC.

The chain recombines TRBV6-5 with TRBJ2-2; maybe TRBD2 (5 bases). This CDR3 spans 11 amino acids. Germline V gives CDR1 MNHEY, CDR2 SVGAGI. Trimming took 6 bases from V and 6 from J, leaving 5 bases between them. CDR3 protein: CASREAGELFF. CDR3 DNA: TGTGCCAGCAGGGAGGCCGGGGAGCTGTTTTTT.

CDR3 protein: CASSPPGGGTRNEQFF. The CDR3 nucleotides read TGTGCCAGCTCACCACCAGGCGGGGGTACAAGGAATGAGCAGTTCTTC. The gene calls are TRBV18 and TRBJ2-1, with 7 bases aligning to TRBD2. Germline V gene lookup returns CDR1 KGHSH and CDR2 LQKENI. V lost 0 bases and J lost 7; bases outside the gene matches: 9. The CDR3 length is 16 residues.

The rearrangement links TRBV10-3 to TRBJ2-5; tentative D call: TRBD2 (6 bases). The CDR3 has 13 residues. CDR1 and CDR2 (germline): ENHRY, SYGVKD. The V end was cut by 6 bases, the J end by 5 bases, with 13 bases between. The DNA of the CDR3 is TGTGCCATCAGCGAGACTAGAGAGGAGACCCAGTACTTC. It yields the protein CAISETREETQYF.

V gene TRBV28 combines with J gene TRBJ2-1; perhaps TRBD2 as D (5 bases). This CDR3 region has 16 residues. V was cut by 2 bases and J by 0 bases, with 11 bases left in between. Germline V gives CDR1 MDHEN, CDR2 SYDVKM. CDR3 DNA sequence: TGTGCCAGCAGTTTAGGAGGAGCTAGCTCCTACAATGAGCAGTTCTTC. This gives the protein CASSLGGASSYNEQFF.

This clone was counted once. This chain links TRBV2 with TRBJ2-7, with D possibly matching TRBD1 (6 bases). CDR3 size: 14 residues. V was pared by 6 bases and J by 2 bases, with 14 bases between. Germline lookup yields CDR1 SNHLY and CDR2 FYNNEI. The CDR3 loop is CASRTGSSTYEQYF. The CDR3 DNA is TGTGCCAGCAGAACAGGGAGTAGTACCTACGAGCAGTACTTC.